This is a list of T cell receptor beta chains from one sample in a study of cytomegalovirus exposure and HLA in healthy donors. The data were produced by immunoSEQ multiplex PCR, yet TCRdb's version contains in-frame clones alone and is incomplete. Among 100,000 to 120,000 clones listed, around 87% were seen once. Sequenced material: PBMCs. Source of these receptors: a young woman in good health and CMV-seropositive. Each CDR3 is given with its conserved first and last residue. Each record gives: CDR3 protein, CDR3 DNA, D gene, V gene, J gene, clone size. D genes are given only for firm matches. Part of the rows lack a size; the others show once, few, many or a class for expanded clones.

CDR3 protein: CASSQEIGGSYEQYF
CDR3 DNA: TGCGCCAGCAGCCAAGAAATAGGGGGCTCCTACGAGCAGTACTTC
D gene: -
V gene: TRBV4-3
J gene: TRBJ2-7
clone size: -

CDR3 protein: CASNAKGRALAKNIQYF
CDR3 DNA: TGTGCCAGCAACGCAAAGGGCAGGGCTCTAGCCAAAAACATTCAGTACTTC
D gene: -
V gene: TRBV9
J gene: TRBJ2-4
clone size: -

CDR3 protein: CASSLRTGGDTEAFF
CDR3 DNA: TGTGCCAGCAGTTTACGGACAGGGGGGGACACTGAAGCTTTCTTT
D gene: TRBD1
V gene: TRBV27
J gene: TRBJ1-1
clone size: -

CDR3 protein: CASRHTRGRRTRGNQPQHF
CDR3 DNA: TGCGCCAGCAGACACACCAGGGGGCGTCGAACTCGTGGCAATCAGCCCCAGCATTTT
D gene: TRBD1
V gene: TRBV10-1
J gene: TRBJ1-5
clone size: -

CDR3 protein: CASSRPDSNYGYTF
CDR3 DNA: TGTGCCAGCAGCCGCCCGGACTCGAACTATGGCTACACCTTC
D gene: -
V gene: TRBV16
J gene: TRBJ1-2
clone size: -

CDR3 protein: CASSLSRRVFF
CDR3 DNA: TGTGCCAGCAGCTTATCCAGACGGGTTTTCTTT
D gene: -
V gene: TRBV13
J gene: TRBJ1-1
clone size: -

CDR3 protein: CASSTRQVSYEQYF
CDR3 DNA: TGTGCCAGCAGCACAAGACAGGTGTCCTACGAGCAGTACTTC
D gene: -
V gene: TRBV7-8
J gene: TRBJ2-7
clone size: -

CDR3 protein: CASSSGGPTDTQYF
CDR3 DNA: TGTGCTAGCAGCTCGGGGGGCCCCACAGATACGCAGTATTTT
D gene: -
V gene: TRBV7-7
J gene: TRBJ2-3
clone size: -

CDR3 protein: CASSSDVGPGNNEQFF
CDR3 DNA: TGTGCCAGCAGCAGTGATGTGGGCCCGGGGAACAATGAGCAGTTCTTC
D gene: -
V gene: TRBV6-4
J gene: TRBJ2-1
clone size: -

CDR3 protein: CASSARVLYGYTF
CDR3 DNA: TGTGCCAGCAGCGCCCGGGTCCTCTATGGCTACACCTTC
D gene: -
V gene: TRBV12-1
J gene: TRBJ1-2
clone size: few

CDR3 protein: CASSLDADLEPQHF
CDR3 DNA: TGTGCCAGCAGCTTGGATGCAGACTTGGAGCCCCAGCATTTT
D gene: -
V gene: TRBV5-6
J gene: TRBJ1-5
clone size: -

CDR3 protein: CASSITGSYEQYF
CDR3 DNA: TGTGCCAGCAGTATTACAGGGAGCTACGAGCAGTACTTC
D gene: -
V gene: TRBV28
J gene: TRBJ2-7
clone size: -

CDR3 protein: CASSLGGGRGNNEQFF
CDR3 DNA: TGTGCCAGCAGCTTAGGAGGGGGCAGGGGTAACAATGAGCAGTTCTTC
D gene: TRBD1
V gene: TRBV7-2
J gene: TRBJ2-1
clone size: once

CDR3 protein: CASSQFGEAPDTQYF
CDR3 DNA: TGCGCCAGCAGCCAGTTTGGGGAGGCCCCAGATACGCAGTATTTT
D gene: -
V gene: TRBV5-1
J gene: TRBJ2-3
clone size: -

CDR3 protein: CASSITGTGGNQPQHF
CDR3 DNA: TGTGCCAGCAGTATCACCGGGACAGGCGGCAATCAGCCCCAGCATTTT
D gene: TRBD1
V gene: TRBV28
J gene: TRBJ1-5
clone size: -

CDR3 protein: CASSLDLAGGPHEQFF
CDR3 DNA: TGTGCCAGCAGCTTAGATTTAGCGGGGGGGCCTCATGAGCAGTTCTTC
D gene: TRBD2
V gene: TRBV11-3
J gene: TRBJ2-1
clone size: -

CDR3 protein: CASSESNGDGYTF
CDR3 DNA: TGCGCCAGCAGTGAGTCGAATGGAGATGGCTACACCTTC
D gene: -
V gene: TRBV10-2
J gene: TRBJ1-2
clone size: -

CDR3 protein: CASTHPGGRTVEQFF
CDR3 DNA: TGTGCCAGCACCCACCCGGGCGGGAGGACCGTTGAGCAGTTCTTC
D gene: TRBD2
V gene: TRBV11-2
J gene: TRBJ2-1
clone size: -

CDR3 protein: CASSKWVGGTGELFF
CDR3 DNA: TGTGCCAGCAGCAAATGGGTGGGGGGAACCGGGGAGCTGTTTTTT
D gene: -
V gene: TRBV7-2
J gene: TRBJ2-2
clone size: -

CDR3 protein: CASTRGASGNTIYF
CDR3 DNA: TGTGCCAGTACACGGGGTGCCTCTGGAAACACCATATATTTT
D gene: -
V gene: TRBV19
J gene: TRBJ1-3
clone size: -

CDR3 protein: CASSSPSGRSTGELFF
CDR3 DNA: TGTGCCAGCAGCTCCCCTAGCGGGAGGAGCACCGGGGAGCTGTTTTTT
D gene: TRBD2
V gene: TRBV7-2
J gene: TRBJ2-2
clone size: -

CDR3 protein: CASSLGTSTDTQYF
CDR3 DNA: TGTGCCAGCAGCCTGGGGACTAGCACAGATACGCAGTATTTT
D gene: -
V gene: TRBV7-3
J gene: TRBJ2-3
clone size: -

CDR3 protein: CASSPTGFSYNEQFF
CDR3 DNA: TGTGCCAGCAGCCCGACGGGGTTCTCCTACAATGAGCAGTTCTTC
D gene: -
V gene: TRBV7-9
J gene: TRBJ2-1
clone size: few

CDR3 protein: CASRGLSGKYNEQFF
CDR3 DNA: TGTGCCAGCAGGGGACTAAGCGGGAAATACAATGAGCAGTTCTTC
D gene: TRBD2
V gene: TRBV2
J gene: TRBJ2-1
clone size: once

CDR3 protein: CASSEIGGGSGELFF
CDR3 DNA: TGTGCCAGCAGTGAAATTGGCGGGGGCTCTGGGGAGCTGTTTTTT
D gene: -
V gene: TRBV2
J gene: TRBJ2-2
clone size: -

CDR3 protein: CSVDGDTDTQYF
CDR3 DNA: TGCAGCGTTGACGGGGACACAGATACGCAGTATTTT
D gene: -
V gene: TRBV29-1
J gene: TRBJ2-3
clone size: -

CDR3 protein: CASRPNRAEDQPQHF
CDR3 DNA: TGTGCCAGCAGGCCGAACAGGGCGGAAGATCAGCCCCAGCATTTT
D gene: -
V gene: TRBV6-1
J gene: TRBJ1-5
clone size: -

CDR3 protein: CASSSPRSSYNEQFF
CDR3 DNA: TGTGCCAGCAGCTCCCCAAGGAGCTCCTACAATGAGCAGTTCTTC
D gene: -
V gene: TRBV7-9
J gene: TRBJ2-1
clone size: -

CDR3 protein: CASRNQVNTGELFF
CDR3 DNA: TGTGCCAGCAGGAATCAGGTTAACACCGGGGAGCTGTTTTTT
D gene: -
V gene: TRBV7-9
J gene: TRBJ2-2
clone size: -

CDR3 protein: CASSPPGGGEQYF
CDR3 DNA: TGTGCCAGCAGTCCCCCGGGGGGCGGCGAGCAGTACTTC
D gene: -
V gene: TRBV6-6
J gene: TRBJ2-7
clone size: -